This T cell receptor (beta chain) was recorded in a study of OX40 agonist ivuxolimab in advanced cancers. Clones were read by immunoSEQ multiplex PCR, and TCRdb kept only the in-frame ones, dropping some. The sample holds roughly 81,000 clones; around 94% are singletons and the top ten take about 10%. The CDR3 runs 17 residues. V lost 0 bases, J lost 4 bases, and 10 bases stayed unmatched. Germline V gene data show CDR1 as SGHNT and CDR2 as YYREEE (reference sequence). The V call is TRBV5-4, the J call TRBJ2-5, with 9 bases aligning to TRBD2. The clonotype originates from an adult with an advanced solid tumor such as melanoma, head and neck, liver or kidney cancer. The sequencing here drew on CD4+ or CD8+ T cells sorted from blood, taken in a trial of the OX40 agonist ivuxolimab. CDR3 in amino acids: CASSLVGSGRMRETQYF. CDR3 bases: TGTGCCAGCAGCTTGGTCGGTAGCGGGAGAATGAGAGAGACCCAGTACTTC.